Listed below are T cell receptor beta chains from one sample, sequenced in a study of glioma-infiltrating T cells after dendritic cell vaccination. TCRdb keeps only in-frame clones here, not all; method: immunoSEQ multiplex PCR. Of about 82,000 clones listed, about 90% were seen once; the top ten hold more than 3%. The starting material was blood, obtained before dendritic cell vaccination. The receptors originated from a human donor with glioblastoma. Each CDR3 is given with its conserved first and last residue. The D gene is left open where the match is weak. Size values are once, few and many counts, or a class for expanded clones, and some rows have none.

J gene: TRBJ2-1; V gene: TRBV19; clone size: -; D gene: TRBD1; CDR3 DNA: TGTGCCAGTAGTATAACGGCAGGGGGTCCCCAAGCTGAGCAGTTCTTC; CDR3 protein: CASSITAGGPQAEQFF
J gene: TRBJ2-3; V gene: TRBV27; clone size: -; D gene: -; CDR3 DNA: TGTGCCAGCAGTTTATCGACTGGTACAGATACGCAGTATTTT; CDR3 protein: CASSLSTGTDTQYF
J gene: TRBJ1-1; V gene: TRBV14; clone size: -; D gene: -; CDR3 DNA: TGTGCCAGCAGCCAAGATCAGGGGTATGGGAACACTGAAGCTTTCTTT; CDR3 protein: CASSQDQGYGNTEAFF
J gene: TRBJ1-3; V gene: TRBV19; clone size: -; D gene: TRBD1; CDR3 DNA: TGTGCCAGTAGTAGGTCGGACAGGCACTCTGGAAACACCATATATTTT; CDR3 protein: CASSRSDRHSGNTIYF
J gene: TRBJ1-5; V gene: TRBV5-8; clone size: -; D gene: -; CDR3 DNA: TGTGCCAGCAGCTTGCAACATAATAGCAATCAGCCCCAGCATTTT; CDR3 protein: CASSLQHNSNQPQHF
J gene: TRBJ2-1; V gene: TRBV11-3; clone size: medium-sized; D gene: TRBD1; CDR3 DNA: TGTGCCAGCAGCCTAGGACAGGGGGATGAGCAGTTCTTC; CDR3 protein: CASSLGQGDEQFF
J gene: TRBJ1-2; V gene: TRBV5-6; clone size: -; D gene: -; CDR3 DNA: TGTGCCAGCAGGGGATCGGGAGGCTACACCTTC; CDR3 protein: CASRGSGGYTF
J gene: TRBJ2-7; V gene: TRBV11-2; clone size: -; D gene: TRBD2; CDR3 DNA: TGTGCCAGCAGCTCAGCGGGAGTCGTATACGAGCAGTACTTC; CDR3 protein: CASSSAGVVYEQYF
J gene: TRBJ1-4; V gene: TRBV9; clone size: -; D gene: TRBD1; CDR3 DNA: TGTGCCAGCAGCGCCAGACAGGGGTCTAATGAAAAACTGTTTTTT; CDR3 protein: CASSARQGSNEKLFF
J gene: TRBJ2-1; V gene: TRBV7-6; clone size: -; D gene: -; CDR3 DNA: TGTGCCAGCAGCTTAGTAGACAGACCGAAGCAGTTCTTC; CDR3 protein: CASSLVDRPKQFF
J gene: TRBJ1-3; V gene: TRBV11-3; clone size: -; D gene: TRBD1; CDR3 DNA: TGTGCCAGCAGCTTAGGGGCCGGGACAGGGACGAACACCATATATTTT; CDR3 protein: CASSLGAGTGTNTIYF
J gene: TRBJ2-6; V gene: TRBV30; clone size: -; D gene: -; CDR3 DNA: TGTGCCTGGACTGCAGTGGGGGCCTCCTCTGGGGCCAACGTCCTGACTTTC; CDR3 protein: CAWTAVGASSGANVLTF
J gene: TRBJ1-1; V gene: TRBV2; clone size: -; D gene: -; CDR3 DNA: TGTGCCAGCAGTCAATACACTGAAGCTTTCTTT; CDR3 protein: CASSQYTEAFF
J gene: TRBJ2-2; V gene: TRBV7-9; clone size: -; D gene: -; CDR3 DNA: TGTGCCAGCAGCTTAGCAGGGGGGAACACCGGGGAGCTGTTTTTT; CDR3 protein: CASSLAGGNTGELFF
J gene: TRBJ2-7; V gene: TRBV6-5; clone size: once; D gene: TRBD1; CDR3 DNA: TGTGCCAGCAGTTTCGACAGGGGGTCCTACGAGCAGTACTTC; CDR3 protein: CASSFDRGSYEQYF
J gene: TRBJ2-1; V gene: TRBV9; clone size: -; D gene: -; CDR3 DNA: TGTGCCAGCAGCGTTGATTGGACTGGGAGCTCCTACAATGAGCAGTTCTTC; CDR3 protein: CASSVDWTGSSYNEQFF
J gene: TRBJ1-3; V gene: TRBV4-1; clone size: -; D gene: TRBD1; CDR3 DNA: TGCGCCAGCAGCCACACCCTACAGGGGGCTGGAAACACCATATATTTT; CDR3 protein: CASSHTLQGAGNTIYF
J gene: TRBJ1-2; V gene: TRBV6-1; clone size: -; D gene: -; CDR3 DNA: TGTGCCAGCAGTGATATGGGGAGACACTATGGCTACACCTTC; CDR3 protein: CASSDMGRHYGYTF
J gene: TRBJ2-1; V gene: TRBV7-7; clone size: -; D gene: TRBD2; CDR3 DNA: TGTGCTAGCAGCCGTAGCGGGGGGCCACACAATGAGCAGTTCTTC; CDR3 protein: CASSRSGGPHNEQFF
J gene: TRBJ1-2; V gene: TRBV5-1; clone size: -; D gene: TRBD1; CDR3 DNA: TGCGCCAGCAGCTTGGAGACAGGGGGCGACTATGGCTACACCTTC; CDR3 protein: CASSLETGGDYGYTF
J gene: TRBJ1-2; V gene: TRBV5-4; clone size: once; D gene: TRBD1; CDR3 DNA: TGTGCCAGCAGCACCGACGGGACAGTTGGCTACACCTTC; CDR3 protein: CASSTDGTVGYTF
J gene: TRBJ2-7; V gene: TRBV6-1; clone size: once; D gene: -; CDR3 DNA: TGTGCCAGCAGTGAAGGACACCTCTACGAGCAGTACTTC; CDR3 protein: CASSEGHLYEQYF
J gene: TRBJ2-1; V gene: TRBV27; clone size: -; D gene: TRBD1; CDR3 DNA: TGTGCCAGCCGCTTGGACAGGGGGCACTACAATGAGCAGTTCTTC; CDR3 protein: CASRLDRGHYNEQFF
J gene: TRBJ1-6; V gene: TRBV5-1; clone size: -; D gene: TRBD1; CDR3 DNA: TGCGCCAGCAGACCACAGGGGGTTGGGTCACCCCTCCACTTT; CDR3 protein: CASRPQGVGSPLHF
J gene: TRBJ2-7; V gene: TRBV15; clone size: -; D gene: -; CDR3 DNA: TGTGCCACCAGCAGAGTCCCAGCGGTCCCTCCCTACGAGCAGTACTTC; CDR3 protein: CATSRVPAVPPYEQYF
J gene: TRBJ1-3; V gene: TRBV18; clone size: -; D gene: TRBD1; CDR3 DNA: TGTGCCAGCTCACCGCAGACAGGGGAGAACACCATATATTTT; CDR3 protein: CASSPQTGENTIYF
J gene: TRBJ1-2; V gene: TRBV5-1; clone size: -; D gene: TRBD1; CDR3 DNA: TGCGCCAGCAGCTTGGCCGGGACAGGGGAGGACTATGGCTACACCTTC; CDR3 protein: CASSLAGTGEDYGYTF
J gene: TRBJ2-3; V gene: TRBV7-3; clone size: -; D gene: TRBD1; CDR3 DNA: TGTGCCAGCGGGACAGGGCTAGATACGCAGTATTTT; CDR3 protein: CASGTGLDTQYF
J gene: TRBJ1-2; V gene: TRBV5-4; clone size: -; D gene: -; CDR3 DNA: TGTGCCAGCAGCTTGTCAGGGGCGGTGGGCTATGGCTACACCTTC; CDR3 protein: CASSLSGAVGYGYTF
J gene: TRBJ1-2; V gene: TRBV27; clone size: -; D gene: TRBD1; CDR3 DNA: TGTGCCAGCAGTAAACCCGGGACAGGGATATATGGCTACACCTTC; CDR3 protein: CASSKPGTGIYGYTF
J gene: TRBJ1-1; V gene: TRBV5-1; clone size: -; D gene: -; CDR3 DNA: TGCGCCAGCAGCATAGGGGGGAACACTGAAGCTTTCTTT; CDR3 protein: CASSIGGNTEAFF
J gene: TRBJ2-5; V gene: TRBV10-3; clone size: -; D gene: -; CDR3 DNA: TGTGCCATCAGTGCTAGCGACTTCGAGACCCAGTACTTC; CDR3 protein: CAISASDFETQYF
J gene: TRBJ2-2; V gene: TRBV2; clone size: -; D gene: -; CDR3 DNA: TGTGCCAGCAGTAAAGAGAGAGATACCGGGGAGCTGTTTTTT; CDR3 protein: CASSKERDTGELFF
J gene: TRBJ1-3; V gene: TRBV6-6; clone size: -; D gene: -; CDR3 DNA: TGTGCCAGCAGTTACGTGGGGGCCACGGACACCATATATTTT; CDR3 protein: CASSYVGATDTIYF
J gene: TRBJ2-5; V gene: TRBV2; clone size: once; D gene: -; CDR3 DNA: TGTGCCAGCAGCCCACGGGAGACCCAGTACTTC; CDR3 protein: CASSPRETQYF
J gene: TRBJ1-6; V gene: TRBV9; clone size: -; D gene: -; CDR3 DNA: TGTGCCAGCAGCGTAGGGGCGGCAGGGCAATCACCCCTCCACTTT; CDR3 protein: CASSVGAAGQSPLHF
J gene: TRBJ1-2; V gene: TRBV19; clone size: -; D gene: -; CDR3 DNA: TGTGCCAGTAGTATTAGACACTCTTCGGAAAACACCTTC; CDR3 protein: CASSIRHSSENTF
J gene: TRBJ2-1; V gene: TRBV9; clone size: -; D gene: TRBD2; CDR3 DNA: TGTGCCAGCAGCGCTAGGACTAGCGGGGGACGACTCAATGAGCAGTTCTTC; CDR3 protein: CASSARTSGGRLNEQFF
J gene: TRBJ2-7; V gene: TRBV6-6; clone size: once; D gene: -; CDR3 DNA: TGTGCCAGCAGTTACACAGCCGAGGGTTACGAGCAGTACTTC; CDR3 protein: CASSYTAEGYEQYF
J gene: TRBJ2-1; V gene: TRBV2; clone size: -; D gene: TRBD2; CDR3 DNA: TGTGCCAGCAAAAGGCGGGGGTACAATGAGCAGTTCTTC; CDR3 protein: CASKRRGYNEQFF
J gene: TRBJ1-2; V gene: TRBV5-1; clone size: -; D gene: TRBD1; CDR3 DNA: TGCGCCAGCAGCTCTACAGGGGCGAGAGCTAACTATGGCTACACCTTC; CDR3 protein: CASSSTGARANYGYTF
J gene: TRBJ2-5; V gene: TRBV19; clone size: once; D gene: TRBD1; CDR3 DNA: TGTGCCAGCCGGGACAGGGTTGTAGAGACCCAGTACTTC; CDR3 protein: CASRDRVVETQYF
J gene: TRBJ1-2; V gene: TRBV5-4; clone size: -; D gene: TRBD1; CDR3 DNA: TGTGCCAGCAGCCGACAGGGATCAACAGGTGGCTACACCTTC; CDR3 protein: CASSRQGSTGGYTF
J gene: TRBJ2-5; V gene: TRBV19; clone size: -; D gene: -; CDR3 DNA: TGTGCCAGTACGCCCACGGGGGTGTACCAAGAGACCCAGTACTTC; CDR3 protein: CASTPTGVYQETQYF
J gene: TRBJ2-2; V gene: TRBV7-2; clone size: -; D gene: TRBD2; CDR3 DNA: TGTGCCAGCAGCTTTACAGCGGGAGGGGCCGGGGAGCTGTTTTTT; CDR3 protein: CASSFTAGGAGELFF
J gene: TRBJ2-2; V gene: TRBV5-1; clone size: -; D gene: -; CDR3 DNA: TGCGCCAGCAGCTGGATGAGAGGGACCGGGGAGCTGTTTTTT; CDR3 protein: CASSWMRGTGELFF
J gene: TRBJ2-3; V gene: TRBV7-2; clone size: -; D gene: -; CDR3 DNA: TGTGCCAGCAGCCCAACCAGGACAGCAACAGATACGCAGTATTTT; CDR3 protein: CASSPTRTATDTQYF
J gene: TRBJ2-7; V gene: TRBV2; clone size: -; D gene: TRBD2; CDR3 DNA: TGTGCCAGCAAGGGCGGGGGATCCTCCGAGCAGTACTTC; CDR3 protein: CASKGGGSSEQYF
J gene: TRBJ2-3; V gene: TRBV27; clone size: -; D gene: -; CDR3 DNA: TGTGCCAGCAGATCACTTCCCGGGGGCACAGATACGCAGTATTTT; CDR3 protein: CASRSLPGGTDTQYF
J gene: TRBJ1-1; V gene: TRBV11-2; clone size: -; D gene: -; CDR3 DNA: TGTGCCAGCAATCCTGAGGGTAGGGACACTGAAGCTTTCTTT; CDR3 protein: CASNPEGRDTEAFF
J gene: TRBJ1-6; V gene: TRBV29-1; clone size: -; D gene: TRBD1; CDR3 DNA: TGCAGCGTTAGGACAGGGTATAATTCACCCCTCCACTTT; CDR3 protein: CSVRTGYNSPLHF
J gene: TRBJ2-5; V gene: TRBV19; clone size: -; D gene: TRBD1; CDR3 DNA: TGTGCCAGTAGCTATAGGACAGGGGTCCAAGAGACCCAGTACTTC; CDR3 protein: CASSYRTGVQETQYF
J gene: TRBJ1-6; V gene: TRBV7-8; clone size: few; D gene: TRBD1; CDR3 DNA: TGTGCCAGCAGCTTATGGGGACAGTCAGATTCACCCCTCCACTTT; CDR3 protein: CASSLWGQSDSPLHF
J gene: TRBJ1-1; V gene: TRBV11-2; clone size: -; D gene: -; CDR3 DNA: TGTGCCAGCAGCCCACTCGCTACCATGAACACTGAAGCTTTCTTT; CDR3 protein: CASSPLATMNTEAFF
J gene: TRBJ2-3; V gene: TRBV5-1; clone size: -; D gene: -; CDR3 DNA: TGCGCCAGCAGTATACAGGCGATTAGAGATACGCAGTATTTT; CDR3 protein: CASSIQAIRDTQYF